A single sample is the source of the 12 T cell receptor beta chains below, sequenced in a study of blood T cell repertoires in COVID-19. Repertoires were generated with immunoSEQ multiplex PCR, while TCRdb's copy carries only in-frame clones and drops some. The sample includes around 60,000 clones, over 55% of them seen just once. Source material: peripheral blood. These TCRs come from a woman between 65 and 79 years old with COVID-19, enrolled during active disease.

This clone was counted only a few times. This chain uses TRBV4-3 with TRBJ1-1; 7 bases agree with TRBD1. Germline CDR1 reads LGHNA; CDR2 reads YSLEER. This CDR3 contains 15 residues. V trimming: 0 bases; J trimming: 0 bases; junction bases outside the gene matches: 1. CDR3 coding DNA: TGCGCCAGCAGCCAAGACAGGGGGTTGAACACTGAAGCTTTCTTT. It encodes CASSQDRGLNTEAFF.

This chain joins TRBV21-1 and TRBJ1-5; TRBD1, the table's D call, lacks a check against the DNA. TRBV21-1 is marked as a pseudogene. The CDR3 loop spans 17 amino acids. The CDR3 DNA is TGTGCCAGCAGCACAGGGACAGGGGAGGATCGCAATCAGCCCCAGCATTTT. Residues: CASSTGTGEDRNQPQHF.

This clone was observed a few times. This chain uses TRBV11-3 with TRBJ2-4; tentative D call: TRBD2 (6 bases). The CDR3 is made up of 18 amino acids. Per germline, CDR1 SGHNT and CDR2 YENEEA. V lost 1 base and J lost 5, with 21 bases in between. The CDR3 is CASSLGRWGEADENIQYF. DNA for the CDR3: TGTGCCAGCAGCTTAGGGCGGTGGGGGGAAGCTGATGAAAACATTCAGTACTTC.

This chain uses TRBV7-2 with TRBJ2-1; TRBD1 agrees at 8 bases. The CDR3 is made up of 15 amino acids. The V segment lost 5 bases and the J segment 3 bases; nucleotides outside the gene matches: 6. Germline V gene sequence: CDR1 SGHTA, CDR2 FQGNSA. The CDR3 reads CASSPRGQGYNEQFF. As DNA, the CDR3 is TGTGCCAGCAGCCCCCGAGGACAGGGCTACAATGAGCAGTTCTTC.

The J gene is TRBJ2-5, the V gene TRBV19; TRBD1 aligns across 8 bases. J lost 5 bases, V lost 5 bases, and 7 bases had no gene match. CDR1 and CDR2 (germline): LNHDA, SQIVND (reference sequence). The CDR3 loop spans 14 amino acids. For the CDR3, the DNA is TGTGCCAGTAGTGCCCCAGGGGGCGGGGAGACCCAGTACTTC. Translation gives CASSAPGGGETQYF.

The V and J genes are TRBV19 and TRBJ1-2; possible D gene TRBD1, 6 bases. Between the trimmed V and J ends, which lost 2 bases and 6 bases, there was a span of 7 bases. CDR3 length: 12 amino acids. Germline V gene sequence: CDR1 LNHDA, CDR2 SQIVND (reference sequence). The CDR3 here is CASSIQGNGYTF. The CDR3 DNA sequence: TGTGCCAGTAGTATACAGGGGAATGGCTACACCTTC. Complete variable domain (other parts from reference TRBV19 and TRBJ1-2): DGGITQSPKYLFRKEGQNVTLSCEQNLNHDAMYWYRQDPGQGLRLIYYSQIVNDFQKGDIAEGYSVSREKKESFPLTVTSAQKNPTAFYLCASSIQGNGYTFGSGTRLTVV.

This clone was observed at least ten times. The gene calls are TRBV3-1 (or the pseudogene TRBV3-2) and TRBJ2-5; 10 nucleotides match TRBD2. Germline lookup yields CDR1 LGHDT and CDR2 YNNKEL (reference sequence). This CDR3 contains 17 residues. V shed 1 base, J shed 5 bases, and the junction held 10 bases outside the gene matches. CDR3 in amino acids: CASSQGILAGAGETQYF. CDR3 in DNA: TGTGCCAGCAGCCAAGGAATCCTAGCGGGAGCGGGGGAGACCCAGTACTTC.

The chain joins TRBV5-4 to TRBJ2-7; a weak D match, TRBD1 (5 bases). V lost 2 bases and J 7 bases, leaving 13 bases between the germline ends. The V gene's germline CDR1 is SGHNT and CDR2 YYREEE (reference sequence). The CDR3 is 13 residues long. DNA of the CDR3: TGTGCCAGCAGCTTCCAGGGAAGACGGGAGCAGTACGTC. It is translated as CASSFQGRREQYV.

V gene TRBV6-5 combines with J gene TRBJ2-1, with D perhaps TRBD1 (6 bases). Germline CDR1 MNHEY, CDR2 SVGAGI. The ends were cut back, 4 bases at V and 15 bases at J, with 13 bases in the middle. The CDR3 is 11 amino acids. The CDR3 coding sequence is TGTGCCAGCAGTTTCGGACAGAATCTGTTCTTC. Translation gives CASSFGQNLFF.

This rearrangement joins TRBV9 to TRBJ2-5, with 7 bases identical to TRBD1. The CDR3 runs to 15 residues. Losses at the gene ends were 0 bases for V and 5 bases for J; bases not matched to a gene: 7. Per germline, CDR1 SGDLS and CDR2 YYNGEE. The DNA of the CDR3 is TGTGCCAGCAGCGTAGCCGGGACAGCGCCGGAGACCCAGTACTTC. This sequence encodes CASSVAGTAPETQYF.

This clone has more than one count but fewer than ten. The chain joins TRBV7-8 to TRBJ2-5; tentatively, D is TRBD1 (6 bases). The CDR3 covers 14 residues. Trimming left V 3 bases short and J 7 bases short, with 15 bases between. Germline CDR1 and CDR2: SGHVS and FQNEAQ. In DNA form, the CDR3 reads TGTGCCAGCAGCTTCCCACAGGGTATGGCGACCCAGTACTTC. Its protein is CASSFPQGMATQYF.

The CDR3 nucleotides are TGTGCCAGCAGTGACCACAGGGGGAATCAGCCCCAGCATTTT. This codes for CASSDHRGNQPQHF. V usage is TRBV6-1 and J usage is TRBJ1-5, with 8 bases lining up with TRBD1. CDR1 and CDR2 from the germline V gene are MNHNS and SASEGT. The CDR3 is 14 amino acids. Germline trimming cut 3 bases from V and 4 bases from J; bases unmatched to any gene: 2.